The 20 T cell receptor beta chains below were found in one sample sequenced in a study of T cell responses to AZD1222 COVID-19 vaccine. Here immunoSEQ multiplex PCR was the method, and the copy in TCRdb shows in-frame clones only, minus some. The sample has fewer than 130,000 clones; just under 95% are singletons. Specimen: peripheral blood, collected 28 days after the second AZD1222 dose. These receptors came from an adult who received the AZD1222 COVID-19 vaccine.

The rearrangement links TRBV30 to TRBJ1-1; 9 bases agree with TRBD1. The germline gives CDR1 GTSNPN, CDR2 SVGIG (reference sequence). The CDR3 covers 14 residues. V trimming: 4 bases; J trimming: 5 bases; junction bases outside the gene matches: 8. CDR3 nucleotides: TGTGCCTGGACCGGCGACAGGGGGAGTACTGAAGCTTTCTTT. Protein product: CAWTGDRGSTEAFF.

The V call is TRBV9, the J call TRBJ1-3; D ambiguous. Germline loops: CDR1 SGDLS, CDR2 YYNGEE. Trimming stripped 4 bases from V and 3 bases from J, with 8 bases between. The CDR3 runs to 13 residues. In DNA form, the CDR3 reads TGTGCCAGCAGCAAGTCCTTTGGAAACACCATATATTTT. It encodes CASSKSFGNTIYF. The complete variable domain, with remaining parts taken from reference TRBV9 and TRBJ1-3, reads DSGVTQTPKHLITATGQRVTLRCSPRSGDLSVYWYQQSLDQGLQFLIQYYNGEERAKGNILERFSAQQFPDLHSELNLSSLELGDSALYFCASSKSFGNTIYFGEGSWLTVV.

The chain employs TRBV5-1 and TRBJ2-5, with a weak D call TRBD1 (6 bases). Germline CDR1 is SGHRS and CDR2 is YFSETQ. CDR3 length equals 16 residues. Trimming shortened V by 2 bases and J by 5 bases, and 19 bases separated the two germline ends. The CDR3 spells CASSFNYGQPGETQYF. As DNA, the CDR3 is TGCGCCAGCAGCTTCAACTACGGACAGCCGGGGGAGACCCAGTACTTC.

The V gene is TRBV5-8, the J gene TRBJ1-3; 8 nucleotides match TRBD1. CDR3 length: 14 residues. The V segment lost 8 bases and the J segment 6 bases; nucleotides outside the gene matches: 10. The germline V gene has CDR1 SGHTS and CDR2 YDEGEE. CDR3 protein: CASTLGQGENTIYF. In DNA form, the CDR3 reads TGTGCCAGTACCTTAGGACAGGGCGAAAACACCATATATTTT.

The genes are TRBV4-2 and TRBJ1-6, with a tentative D call TRBD1 (5 bases). The germline gives CDR1 LGHNA, CDR2 YNFKEQ. CDR3 length equals 16 residues. The ends were cut back, 1 base at V and 6 bases at J, with 13 bases in the middle. The CDR3, as DNA: TGTGCCAGCAGCCAAGGTCCCGGGGCGGTTAATTCACCCCTCCACTTT. Its protein product is CASSQGPGAVNSPLHF.

The chain uses TRBV9 and TRBJ2-7, with D maybe TRBD2 (7 bases). The CDR3 runs to 14 residues. V lost 0 bases and J 3 bases, leaving 10 bases between the germline ends. Germline V CDR1 and CDR2: SGDLS, YYNGEE. The CDR3 protein is CASSVDGGLYEQYF. For the CDR3, the DNA is TGTGCCAGCAGCGTAGACGGGGGGCTCTACGAGCAGTACTTC. Based on the CDR3 plus reference TRBV9 and TRBJ2-7, the full variable domain is DSGVTQTPKHLITATGQRVTLRCSPRSGDLSVYWYQQSLDQGLQFLIQYYNGEERAKGNILERFSAQQFPDLHSELNLSSLELGDSALYFCASSVDGGLYEQYFGPGTRLTVT.

V is TRBV11-2 and J is TRBJ2-1; 9 positions match TRBD2. There are 15 residues in the CDR3. Germline CDR1 and CDR2: SGHAT and FQNNGV. Trimming cost V 2 bases and J 3 bases; bases outside gene matches: 2. CDR3 loop: CASSLSGGNYNEQFF. CDR3 nucleotides: TGTGCCAGCAGCTTAAGCGGGGGGAACTACAATGAGCAGTTCTTC.

This clone was counted a single time. This chain uses TRBV6-5 with TRBJ1-2, with D possibly TRBD1 on 6 matching bases. The CDR3 is 13 residues long. Germline lookup yields CDR1 MNHEY and CDR2 SVGAGI. Trimming removed 6 bases at V and 3 bases at J, with 11 bases between. This CDR3 reads CASSKTGYYGYTF. The CDR3 bases are TGTGCCAGCAGCAAGACAGGCTACTATGGCTACACCTTC.

V is TRBV9 and J is TRBJ1-4, with D perhaps TRBD1 (6 bases). V gave up 6 bases and J gave up 4 bases, with 13 bases separating them. In germline, CDR1 is SGDLS, CDR2 YYNGEE. The CDR3 contains 14 residues. The CDR3, as DNA: TGTGCCAGCAACAACGGACAGCTTAATGAAAAACTGTTTTTT. This sequence encodes CASNNGQLNEKLFF.

The sample holds one count of this clone. This chain joins TRBV29-1 and TRBJ1-2; 8 bases match TRBD1. The ends lost 6 bases at V and 8 bases at J; junction bases unmatched: 11. This CDR3 is built from 13 residues. CDR1 is SQVTM, CDR2 ANQGSEA, per germline. For the CDR3, the DNA is TGCAGCGTCCCCTTCTTAGGACAGGGAGGCTACACCTTC. Translating it yields CSVPFLGQGGYTF.

This clone was seen a few times. The rearrangement links TRBV12-5 to TRBJ2-7; D is perhaps TRBD2 (6 bases). Germline V gives CDR1 LGHNT, CDR2 FRNRAP. This CDR3 has 13 residues. Trimming removed 7 bases from V and 3 bases from J, with 13 bases in between. The CDR3 DNA is TGTGCTAGTGCTGAACGGGGGTTCTACGAGCAGTACTTC. Protein sequence: CASAERGFYEQYF.

The genes are TRBV11-2 and TRBJ2-1, with D hard to call. The V and J ends lost 3 bases and 6 bases respectively, with 12 bases between them. CDR1 and CDR2 from the germline V gene are SGHAT and FQNNGV. This CDR3 region has 14 residues. This CDR3 reads CASSLAALPNEQFF. The CDR3 DNA is TGTGCCAGCAGCTTGGCCGCGCTCCCCAATGAGCAGTTCTTC.

The rearrangement uses TRBV19 and TRBJ1-4, with D uncertain. Trimming took off 5 bases at V and 0 bases at J, with 16 bases between the two ends. CDR3 length: 17 amino acids. Germline CDR1 and CDR2: LNHDA and SQIVND (reference sequence). CDR3 sequence reads: CASSDPLWRTTNEKLFF. CDR3 nucleotides: TGTGCCAGTAGTGACCCCCTCTGGCGAACAACTAATGAAAAACTGTTTTTT. The variable domain in full, with the rest retrieved from reference TRBV19 and TRBJ1-4, is DGGITQSPKYLFRKEGQNVTLSCEQNLNHDAMYWYRQDPGQGLRLIYYSQIVNDFQKGDIAEGYSVSREKKESFPLTVTSAQKNPTAFYLCASSDPLWRTTNEKLFFGSGTQLSVL.

The chain has TRBV7-2 and TRBJ2-4, with 10 bases aligning to TRBD2. Losses at the gene ends were 5 bases for V and 10 bases for J; bases not matched to a gene: 8. Germline V CDR1 and CDR2: SGHTA, FQGNSA. The CDR3 covers 14 residues. The CDR3 coding sequence is TGTGCCAGCAGCGCACTAGCGGGGCCCGGGATTCAGTACTTC. It codes for CASSALAGPGIQYF.

This clone has just one count. This chain uses TRBV7-9 with TRBJ1-3; D uncertain. Germline CDR1 is SEHNR and CDR2 is FQNEAQ (reference sequence). The CDR3 runs to 16 residues. The germline V and J ends were trimmed by 1 base and 0 bases, with 10 bases remaining between them. The CDR3 loop is CASSLGLPVSGNTIYF. In nucleotides, the CDR3 is TGTGCCAGCAGCTTAGGCCTCCCAGTCTCTGGAAACACCATATATTTT.

The chain uses TRBV7-2 and TRBJ2-7; D gene ambiguous. Germline assignment: CDR1 SGHTA and CDR2 FQGNSA. Trimming shortened V by 5 bases and J by 0 bases, and 5 bases separated the two germline ends. This CDR3 has 12 amino acids. The chain's CDR3 is CASSLHSYEQYF. The CDR3 nucleotides are TGTGCCAGCAGCCTTCACTCCTACGAGCAGTACTTC.

The V gene is TRBV9, the J gene TRBJ2-7; D perhaps matches TRBD2 (5 bases). This CDR3 contains 12 residues. CDR1 is SGDLS and CDR2 is YYNGEE in the germline V gene. Trimming stripped 2 bases from V and 3 bases from J, with 6 bases between. Written as DNA, the CDR3 is TGTGCCAGCAGCGTCGGGGACTACGAGCAGTACTTC. It specifies CASSVGDYEQYF.

J is TRBJ2-7 and V is TRBV6-5, with D possibly TRBD1 on 6 matching bases. This CDR3 comprises 12 residues. Trimming removed 8 bases from V and 1 base from J, with 9 bases in between. Germline V gene data show CDR1 as MNHEY and CDR2 as SVGAGI. This CDR3 reads CASSGDSYEQYF. The CDR3 region has the DNA TGTGCCAGCTCAGGGGATTCCTACGAGCAGTACTTC.

V usage is TRBV7-2 and J usage is TRBJ2-3; 8 nucleotides align to TRBD2. The CDR3 length is 13 residues. The J segment lost 6 bases and the V segment lost 6 bases, leaving 5 bases of the junction unmatched. Per germline, CDR1 SGHTA and CDR2 FQGNSA. DNA for the CDR3: TGTGCCAGCAGTCCGCAGCGGGGGGATACGCAGTATTTT. Translating it yields CASSPQRGDTQYF.

The chain employs TRBV4-3 and TRBJ1-2; the match to TRBD1 covers 8 bases. The CDR3 has 13 amino acids. Germline V CDR1 and CDR2: LGHNA, YSLEER. With V trimmed by 5 bases and J by 6 bases, 5 bases remained unmatched. The CDR3 bases are TGCGCCAGCAGCTACGACAGGGGTGATGGCTACACCTTC. The encoded protein is CASSYDRGDGYTF.